The T cell receptor beta chain described here comes from a study of OX40 agonist ivuxolimab in advanced cancers. Clones were sequenced by immunoSEQ multiplex PCR, and TCRdb holds only the in-frame ones, with some missing. The sample has fewer than 70,000 clones, about 83% seen once; the top ten hold 6.1%. CDR3 length: 13 amino acids. V was trimmed by 6 bases and J by 3 bases, leaving 12 bases between them. Germline V gene data show CDR1 as MNHEY and CDR2 as SMNVEV (reference sequence). This clone has a handful of counts. Here the sequenced sample was CD4+ or CD8+ T cells sorted from blood, taken in a trial of the OX40 agonist ivuxolimab. The V gene is TRBV27, the J gene TRBJ2-7; D tentatively reads TRBD1 or TRBD2 (5 bases each). The receptor's source is an adult with an advanced solid tumor such as melanoma, head and neck, liver or kidney cancer. CDR3 DNA: TGTGCCAGCAGCCAAAGTGGGGGCTACGAGCAGTACTTC. Amino acids: CASSQSGGYEQYF.